This T cell receptor (beta chain) stems from a study of cytomegalovirus exposure and HLA in healthy donors. Overall study: Genotyping of some 400 donors showed that around 85% belonged to the Caucasian-associated ancestry cluster.

The CDR3 totals 14 residues. Germline V gives CDR1 MGHDK, CDR2 SYGVNS. The germline V and J ends were trimmed by 5 bases and 1 base, with 9 bases remaining between them. Study results and caveats: Most TCR sequences proved rare, with some public TCRs found in many donors.

PCR used 60 Vbeta primers and 13 Jbeta primers. Here immunoSEQ multiplex PCR was the method, and the copy in TCRdb shows in-frame clones only, minus some. The table includes about 160,000 clones, 55% to 70% detected once. A note on this clone: The target antigen is unknown.

The V gene is TRBV25-1, the J gene TRBJ1-3; D remains ambiguous. Sequenced sample: PBMCs. The sequence came from a woman aged 55-69 years in good health and CMV-seropositive. The CDR3 spells CASSTGESGNTIYF. DNA for the CDR3: TGTGCCAGCAGTACCGGGGAATCTGGAAACACCATATATTTT.